This T cell receptor beta chain is from a study of T cell repertoires in cytomegalovirus infection (dated by TCRdb to the late 2010s). Regarding the complete study: The peptide stimulations were aimed at well-studied HLA-B-restricted epitopes as well as recently identified HLA-C-restricted CMV epitopes, whose presentation resists viral immunomodulation. Donor HLA type was relevant to the analysis, as public TCR beta signatures indicated carriage of CMV infection together with the matching HLA type.

The treatment or condition label corresponds to: in vitro stimulation with specific CMV peptide epitopes to enrich CMV-specific T cells. The data were produced on an Illumina HiSeq 1500. Using fastp trimming at Q25 and MiXCR clonotype assembly, TCRdb reanalyzed the public sequencing data and kept in-frame beta chains. Each entry merges the rows of one CDR3 protein and shows their most common DNA and genes. In this sample the table shows roughly 990,000 distinct CDR3 sequences, roughly 30% of which occur a single time. The top ten hold about an eighth of the sample. Concerning this clonotype: The antigen it binds to is not known. No much larger clone exists at a distance of one base, and base qualities are not known.

The CDR3 has 13 amino acids, counting the end cysteine and phenylalanine. The sequence is cut down to CDR3 DNA, 39 bases in frame from base 1. V drops 8 bases and J drops 2 bases, leaving 9 bases in between. CDR1 MNHEY and CDR2 SVGEGT are derived from the germline V gene. General findings and caveats noted by the study authors: Carriers of CMV infection plus the relevant HLA type were discriminated by the cumulative frequency of public TCR beta family members in the study cohort and in an independent roughly 400-donor cohort. In the ex vivo response, HLA-C-restricted CMV-specific TCR beta clonotypes were dominant, and in two of eight donors the single most frequent clonotype came from this HLA-C-restricted group.

The chain uses TRBV6-2 or TRBV6-3 and TRBJ2-2; no D gene is confidently identified. The receptor comes from a human donor in good health (CMV status not recorded). Some clones in this sample may be carry-over from other donors' samples. The sequencing used cultured CD8+ T cells from PBMCs, collected from culture after CMV antigen stimulation. For the CDR3, the sequence is CASSIYNTGELFF. The nucleotides read TGTGCCAGCTCGATCTACAACACCGGGGAGCTGTTTTTT.